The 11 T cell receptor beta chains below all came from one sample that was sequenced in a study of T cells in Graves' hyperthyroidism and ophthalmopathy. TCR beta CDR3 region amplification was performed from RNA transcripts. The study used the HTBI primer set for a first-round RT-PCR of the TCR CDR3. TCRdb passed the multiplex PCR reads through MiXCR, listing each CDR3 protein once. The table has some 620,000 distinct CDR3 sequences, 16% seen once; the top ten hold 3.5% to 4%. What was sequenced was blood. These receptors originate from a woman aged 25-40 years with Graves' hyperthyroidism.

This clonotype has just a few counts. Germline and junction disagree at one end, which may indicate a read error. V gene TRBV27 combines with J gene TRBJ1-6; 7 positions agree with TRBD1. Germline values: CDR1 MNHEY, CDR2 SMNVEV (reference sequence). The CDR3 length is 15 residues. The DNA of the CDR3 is TGTGCCAGCAGACTAGGGACAGTCCCTAATTCACCCCTCCGCTTT. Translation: CASRLGTVPNSPLRF.

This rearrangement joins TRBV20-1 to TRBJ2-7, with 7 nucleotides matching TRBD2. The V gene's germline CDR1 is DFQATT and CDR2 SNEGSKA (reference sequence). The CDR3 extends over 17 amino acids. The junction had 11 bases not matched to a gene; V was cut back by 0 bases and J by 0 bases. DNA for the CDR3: TGCAGTGCTAGAGACTTAAGCGGGGCGGGAAGCTCCTACGAGCAGTACTTC. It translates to CSARDLSGAGSSYEQYF.

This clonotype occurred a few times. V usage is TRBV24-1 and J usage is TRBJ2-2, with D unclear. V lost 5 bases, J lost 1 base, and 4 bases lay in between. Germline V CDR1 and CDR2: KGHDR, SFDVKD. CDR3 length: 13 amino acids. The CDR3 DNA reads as TGTGCCACCAGTGGGGTGAACACCGGGGAGCTGTTTTTT. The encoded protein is CATSGVNTGELFF.

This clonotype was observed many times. The CDR3 loop reads CASGGGRANDEQFF. The CDR3 DNA reads TGTGCCAGCGGCGGCGGGAGGGCCAACGATGAGCAGTTCTTC. This chain uses TRBV2 with TRBJ2-1, with 9 bases fitting TRBD2. This CDR3 has 14 residues. Germline trimming cut 8 bases from V and 8 bases from J; bases unmatched to any gene: 10. Germline V gene data show CDR1 as SNHLY and CDR2 as FYNNEI.

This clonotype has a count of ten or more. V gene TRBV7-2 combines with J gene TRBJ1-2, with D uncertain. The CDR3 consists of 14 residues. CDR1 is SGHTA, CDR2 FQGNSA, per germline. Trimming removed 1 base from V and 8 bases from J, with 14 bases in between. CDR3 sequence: CASSLVGGTRGYTF. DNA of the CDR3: TGTGCCAGCAGCTTAGTTGGCGGAACGCGGGGCTACACCTTC.

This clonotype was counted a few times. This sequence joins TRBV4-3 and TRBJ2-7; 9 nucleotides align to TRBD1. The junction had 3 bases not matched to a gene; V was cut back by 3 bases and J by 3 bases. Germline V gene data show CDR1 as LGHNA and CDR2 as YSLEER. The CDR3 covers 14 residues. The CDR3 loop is CASSHGTGSYEQYF. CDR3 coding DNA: TGCGCCAGCAGCCACGGGACAGGGAGCTACGAGCAGTACTTC.

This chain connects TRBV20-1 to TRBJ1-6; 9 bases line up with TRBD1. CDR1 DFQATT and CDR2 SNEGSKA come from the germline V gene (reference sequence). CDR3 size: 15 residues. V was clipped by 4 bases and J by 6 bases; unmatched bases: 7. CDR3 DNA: TGCAGTGCTACCACAATACAGGGGGCTAATTCACCCCTCCACTTT. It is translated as CSATTIQGANSPLHF.

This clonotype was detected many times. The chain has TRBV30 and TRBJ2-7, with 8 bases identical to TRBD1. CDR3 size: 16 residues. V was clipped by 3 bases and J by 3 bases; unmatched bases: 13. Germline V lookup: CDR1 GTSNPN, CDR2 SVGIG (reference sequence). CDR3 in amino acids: CAWRGRGTGEDYEQYF. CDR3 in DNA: TGTGCCTGGAGAGGCAGAGGGACAGGAGAAGACTACGAGCAGTACTTC.

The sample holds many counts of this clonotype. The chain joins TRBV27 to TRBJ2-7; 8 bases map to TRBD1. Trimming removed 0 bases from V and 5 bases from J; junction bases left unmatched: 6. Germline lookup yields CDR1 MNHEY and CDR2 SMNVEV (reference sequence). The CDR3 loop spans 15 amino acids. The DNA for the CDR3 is TGTGCCAGCAGTTTATCTAGGACAGGGAGGCACGAGCAGTACTTC. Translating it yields CASSLSRTGRHEQYF.

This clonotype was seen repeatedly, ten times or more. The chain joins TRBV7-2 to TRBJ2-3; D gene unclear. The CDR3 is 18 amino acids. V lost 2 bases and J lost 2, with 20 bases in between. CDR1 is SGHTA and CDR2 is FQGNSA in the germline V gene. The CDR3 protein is CASSLRFGGTAVTDTQYF. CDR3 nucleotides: TGTGCCAGCAGCTTAAGGTTTGGTGGTACGGCAGTCACAGATACGCAGTATTTT.

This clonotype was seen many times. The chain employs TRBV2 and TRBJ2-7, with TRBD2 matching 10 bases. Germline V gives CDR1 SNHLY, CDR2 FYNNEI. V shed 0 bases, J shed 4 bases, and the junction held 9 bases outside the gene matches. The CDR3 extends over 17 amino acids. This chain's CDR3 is CASSEAYLEREGYEQYF. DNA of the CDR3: TGTGCCAGCAGTGAAGCGTACCTAGAGCGGGAGGGTTACGAGCAGTACTTC.